This TCR beta chain originates from a study of shared clonotypes between healthy human individuals. Study-level points and caveats: Exclusively blood specimens were collected; tissue repertoires likely differ.

Sequencing was performed with immunoSEQ multiplex PCR; in TCRdb, only in-frame clones are kept and a portion is missing. Of roughly 2,500,000 clones listed, 80% to 95% are singletons. Germline CDR1 MNHNS, CDR2 SASEGT. V was pared by 3 bases and J by 4 bases, with 12 bases between. This CDR3 spans 14 amino acids. As to this clone: As yet, its antigen is unknown.

A split of CD4+ cells into CD45RA+ naive and CD45RA-negative memory subsets was performed. The chain employs TRBV6-1 and TRBJ1-2; maybe TRBD1 (5 bases). This receptor was identified in a man between 18 and 35 years old in good health. Some clones in this sample may be carry-over from other donors' samples. Sequenced sample: naive CD4+ T cells from PBMCs. Subset denoted: CD45RA+ positively selected. CDR3 sequence (DNA): TGTGCCAGCAGTGAGAGGGGACGGAGCTATGGCTACACCTTC. It yields the protein CASSERGRSYGYTF.